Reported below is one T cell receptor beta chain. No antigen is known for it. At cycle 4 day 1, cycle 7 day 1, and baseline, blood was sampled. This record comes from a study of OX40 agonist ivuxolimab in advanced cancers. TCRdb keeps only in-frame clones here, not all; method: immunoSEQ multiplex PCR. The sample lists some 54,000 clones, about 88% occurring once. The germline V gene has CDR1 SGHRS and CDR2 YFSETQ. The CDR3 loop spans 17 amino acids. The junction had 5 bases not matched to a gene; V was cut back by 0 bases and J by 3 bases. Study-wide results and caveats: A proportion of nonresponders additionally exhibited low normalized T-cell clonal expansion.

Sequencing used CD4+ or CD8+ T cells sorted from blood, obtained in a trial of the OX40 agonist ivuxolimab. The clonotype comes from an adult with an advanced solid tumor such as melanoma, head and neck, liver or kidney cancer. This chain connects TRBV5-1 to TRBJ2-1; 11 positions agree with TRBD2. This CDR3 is CASSLGPSGGHYNEQFF. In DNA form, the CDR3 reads TGCGCCAGCAGCTTGGGGCCTAGCGGGGGGCACTACAATGAGCAGTTCTTC. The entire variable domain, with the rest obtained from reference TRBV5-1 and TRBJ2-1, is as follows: KAGVTQTPRYLIKTRGQQVTLSCSPISGHRSVSWYQQTPGQGLQFLFEYFSETQRNKGNFPGRFSGRQFSNSRSEMNVSTLELGDSALYLCASSLGPSGGHYNEQFFGPGTRLTVL.